This TCR beta chain was observed in a study of cytomegalovirus exposure and HLA in healthy donors. Overall study findings and caveats: In vitro, a few CMV-associated chains proved specific for CMV antigens. Several top significant clusters appeared, in a later analysis, to be linked to common viral pathogens.

Of note for this clone: Its antigen remains unknown.

The PCR used 60 Vbeta and 13 Jbeta primers. Source study methods: In a later analysis, roughly 11 million of approximately 86 million unique beta chains occurred in at least two donors. Produced via immunoSEQ multiplex PCR; TCRdb's table is partial and in-frame only. The V and J calls and the clone size are those of that table, but D and trimming were determined from the DNA. The sample lists approximately 130,000 clones, around 80% occurring once. V shed 2 bases and J shed 0 bases, with 7 bases lying between them. This CDR3 has 14 amino acids. Germline loops: CDR1 MNHEY, CDR2 SVGAGI. The rearrangement uses TRBV6-5 and TRBJ1-2; D is possibly TRBD1 (5 bases). Sequencing was performed on PBMCs. This receptor was identified in a woman aged 18-29 years in good health and CMV-seronegative. CDR3 sequence: CASSYRGTNYGYTF. In DNA, the CDR3 is TGTGCCAGCAGTTACAGGGGCACTAACTATGGCTACACCTTC.